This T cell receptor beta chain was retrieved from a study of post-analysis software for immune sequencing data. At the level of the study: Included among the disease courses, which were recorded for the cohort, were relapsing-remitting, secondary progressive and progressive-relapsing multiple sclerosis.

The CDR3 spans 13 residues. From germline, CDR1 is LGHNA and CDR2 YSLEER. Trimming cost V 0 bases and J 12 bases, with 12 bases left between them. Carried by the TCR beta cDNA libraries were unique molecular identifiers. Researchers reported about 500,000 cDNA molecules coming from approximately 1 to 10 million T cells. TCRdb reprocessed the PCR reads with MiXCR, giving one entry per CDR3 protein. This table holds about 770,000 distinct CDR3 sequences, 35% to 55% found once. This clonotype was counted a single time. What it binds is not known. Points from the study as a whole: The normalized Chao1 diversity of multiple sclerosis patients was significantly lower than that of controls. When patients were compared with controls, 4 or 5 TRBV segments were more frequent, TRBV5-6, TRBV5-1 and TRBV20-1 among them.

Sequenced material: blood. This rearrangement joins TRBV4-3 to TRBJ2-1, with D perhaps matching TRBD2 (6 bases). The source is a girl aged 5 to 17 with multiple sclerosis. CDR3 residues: CASSQDWGVGQFF. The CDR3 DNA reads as TGCGCCAGCAGCCAAGATTGGGGGGTAGGGCAGTTCTTC.